The rows below give T cell receptor beta chains drawn from one sample of a study of human T cells and chemical hapten exposure. TCRdb passed the RACE reads through MiXCR, listing each CDR3 protein once. This repertoire shows more than 150,000 distinct CDR3 sequences, roughly 30% found once; its top ten account for 2.5% to 3.5%. This material consisted of whole blood, taken in connection with sensitization to the hapten diphenylcyclopropenone (DPC). Source of these receptors: a woman in her thirties with alopecia areata. Some clones in this sample may be carry-over from other donors' samples. Both conserved end residues are part of each CDR3. The order of the fields is J gene, clone size, D gene, V gene, CDR3 protein, CDR3 DNA. A D gene is named only where the DNA matches it firmly. The size entry is marked missing in some rows and otherwise reads once, few, many or a size class.

j_call: TRBJ2-5
clone_size: -
d_call: -
v_call: TRBV19
cdr3_aa: CASSTRDLETQYF
cdr3_nt: TGTGCCAGTAGTACTCGGGACCTAGAGACCCAGTACTTC

j_call: TRBJ1-2
clone_size: many
d_call: TRBD1
v_call: TRBV29-1
cdr3_aa: CSVEQGAGGYTF
cdr3_nt: TGCAGCGTTGAACAGGGGGCAGGAGGCTACACCTTC

j_call: TRBJ2-1
clone_size: -
d_call: -
v_call: TRBV5-1
cdr3_aa: CASSLDGSRDREQFF
cdr3_nt: TGCGCCAGCAGCTTGGACGGGTCCAGGGATCGAGAGCAGTTCTTC

j_call: TRBJ1-2
clone_size: -
d_call: -
v_call: TRBV19
cdr3_aa: CASDRLINYGYTF
cdr3_nt: TGTGCCAGCGACAGGCTTATTAACTATGGCTACACCTTC

j_call: TRBJ2-1
clone_size: -
d_call: -
v_call: TRBV10-3
cdr3_aa: CAIGGTVAYNEQFF
cdr3_nt: TGTGCCATCGGAGGGACAGTAGCTTACAATGAGCAGTTCTTC

j_call: TRBJ2-3
clone_size: -
d_call: -
v_call: TRBV4-3
cdr3_aa: CASSQYPPADTQYF
cdr3_nt: TGCGCCAGCAGCCAATACCCCCCGGCAGATACGCAGTATTTT

j_call: TRBJ1-2
clone_size: few
d_call: -
v_call: TRBV12-3/TRBV12-4
cdr3_aa: CASSFGIGYGYTF
cdr3_nt: TGTGCCAGCAGTTTTGGGATCGGCTATGGCTACACCTTC

j_call: TRBJ1-2
clone_size: few
d_call: -
v_call: TRBV18
cdr3_aa: CASSPQPGVNGYTF
cdr3_nt: TGTGCCAGCTCACCACAACCGGGGGTTAATGGCTACACCTTC

j_call: TRBJ1-5
clone_size: -
d_call: -
v_call: TRBV6-2/TRBV6-3
cdr3_aa: CASSPRWGGNQPQHF
cdr3_nt: TGTGCCAGCAGTCCCCGGTGGGGCGGCAATCAGCCCCAGCATTTT

j_call: TRBJ2-2
clone_size: few
d_call: -
v_call: TRBV6-2/TRBV6-3
cdr3_aa: CATGRSNTGELFF
cdr3_nt: TGTGCCACCGGACGGTCGAACACCGGGGAGCTGTTTTTT

j_call: TRBJ1-6
clone_size: -
d_call: -
v_call: TRBV28
cdr3_aa: CASSFRLGNSPLHF
cdr3_nt: TGTGCCAGCAGTTTCAGACTCGGTAATTCACCCCTCCACTTT

j_call: TRBJ1-5
clone_size: -
d_call: -
v_call: TRBV2
cdr3_aa: CASSPGGKGSNQPQHF
cdr3_nt: TGTGCCAGCAGTCCGGGGGGGAAAGGGAGCAATCAGCCCCAGCATTTT

j_call: TRBJ2-5
clone_size: -
d_call: -
v_call: TRBV5-1
cdr3_aa: CASSPGVEGPRAETQYF
cdr3_nt: TGCGCCAGCAGCCCCGGGGTAGAGGGACCCCGGGCAGAGACCCAGTACTTC

j_call: TRBJ1-5
clone_size: -
d_call: -
v_call: TRBV7-8
cdr3_aa: CASSLWYSNQPQHF
cdr3_nt: TGTGCCAGCAGCTTATGGTACAGCAATCAGCCCCAGCATTTT

j_call: TRBJ2-1
clone_size: -
d_call: -
v_call: TRBV7-2
cdr3_aa: CASSLEDSIYNEQFF
cdr3_nt: TGTGCCAGCAGCTTAGAGGACAGCATCTACAATGAGCAGTTCTTC

j_call: TRBJ1-2
clone_size: many
d_call: TRBD1
v_call: TRBV4-3
cdr3_aa: CASSQDRGRGYTF
cdr3_nt: TGTGCCAGCAGCCAGGACAGGGGGCGAGGCTACACCTTC

j_call: TRBJ2-7
clone_size: -
d_call: -
v_call: TRBV28
cdr3_aa: CASSYGTYGEQYF
cdr3_nt: TGTGCCAGCAGCTATGGGACGTACGGCGAGCAGTACTTC

j_call: TRBJ2-3
clone_size: -
d_call: -
v_call: TRBV6-2/TRBV6-3
cdr3_aa: CASRDLSVVPDTQYF
cdr3_nt: TGTGCCAGCAGGGACTTGTCGGTTGTTCCAGATACGCAGTATTTT

j_call: TRBJ2-7
clone_size: -
d_call: -
v_call: TRBV20-1
cdr3_aa: CSASPSNKPYEQYF
cdr3_nt: TGCAGTGCTAGTCCTAGCAACAAGCCTTACGAGCAGTACTTC

j_call: TRBJ1-2
clone_size: -
d_call: TRBD1
v_call: TRBV12-3/TRBV12-4
cdr3_aa: CASTPRTGFNYGYTF
cdr3_nt: TGTGCCAGCACCCCAAGGACAGGGTTTAACTATGGCTACACCTTC

j_call: TRBJ1-5
clone_size: -
d_call: -
v_call: TRBV20-1
cdr3_aa: CSALRPGSNQPQHF
cdr3_nt: TGCAGTGCCCTGCGTCCAGGGAGCAATCAGCCCCAGCATTTT

j_call: TRBJ1-2
clone_size: -
d_call: -
v_call: TRBV6-1
cdr3_aa: CASSESGRQNYGYTF
cdr3_nt: TGTGCCAGCAGTGAAAGCGGAAGGCAGAACTATGGCTACACCTTC

j_call: TRBJ2-3
clone_size: -
d_call: -
v_call: TRBV29-1
cdr3_aa: CSVDLTYTQYF
cdr3_nt: TGCAGCGTTGACCTCACATATACGCAGTATTTT

j_call: TRBJ2-7
clone_size: once
d_call: -
v_call: TRBV6-2/TRBV6-3
cdr3_aa: CASSYLQGPPYEQYF
cdr3_nt: TGTGCCAGCAGTTACCTTCAGGGACCTCCTTACGAGCAGTACTTC

j_call: TRBJ2-1
clone_size: few
d_call: TRBD2
v_call: TRBV4-2
cdr3_aa: CASSRRPSGTSYNEQFF
cdr3_nt: TGTGCCAGCAGCCGCCGTCCTAGCGGGACCTCCTACAATGAGCAGTTCTTC

j_call: TRBJ2-2
clone_size: many
d_call: -
v_call: TRBV29-1
cdr3_aa: CSCAKGGIGELFF
cdr3_nt: TGCAGCTGCGCGAAGGGGGGTATCGGGGAGCTGTTTTTT

j_call: TRBJ2-7
clone_size: -
d_call: -
v_call: TRBV29-1
cdr3_aa: CSVGRNRGNHEQYF
cdr3_nt: TGCAGCGTGGGGAGGAACCGGGGTAATCACGAGCAGTACTTC

j_call: TRBJ2-1
clone_size: -
d_call: TRBD2
v_call: TRBV28
cdr3_aa: CASSLGAKNSGEFF
cdr3_nt: TGTGCCAGCAGTCTAGGGGCCAAAAATAGCGGGGAGTTCTTC

j_call: TRBJ1-1
clone_size: -
d_call: -
v_call: TRBV14
cdr3_aa: CASSQGGLGGDTEAFF
cdr3_nt: TGTGCCAGCAGCCAAGGGGGTCTAGGTGGAGACACTGAAGCTTTCTTT

j_call: TRBJ1-1
clone_size: -
d_call: -
v_call: TRBV20-1
cdr3_aa: CSAPPGGWREEAFF
cdr3_nt: TGCAGTGCTCCCCCCGGTGGGTGGAGGGAAGAAGCTTTCTTT

j_call: TRBJ2-3
clone_size: few
d_call: TRBD1
v_call: TRBV18
cdr3_aa: CASSSAGTGADTQYF
cdr3_nt: TGTGCCAGCTCATCAGCCGGGACAGGGGCAGATACGCAGTATTTT

j_call: TRBJ2-2
clone_size: -
d_call: -
v_call: TRBV2
cdr3_aa: CASSEALLNTGELFF
cdr3_nt: TGTGCCAGCAGTGAAGCGCTTCTCAACACCGGGGAGCTGTTTTTT

j_call: TRBJ1-1
clone_size: -
d_call: -
v_call: TRBV27
cdr3_aa: CASSWSKGTEAFF
cdr3_nt: TGTGCCAGCAGTTGGTCGAAAGGGACTGAAGCTTTCTTT

j_call: TRBJ1-4
clone_size: -
d_call: -
v_call: TRBV29-1
cdr3_aa: CSVALQVNEKLFF
cdr3_nt: TGCAGCGTTGCCTTACAGGTTAATGAAAAACTGTTTTTT

j_call: TRBJ1-1
clone_size: -
d_call: -
v_call: TRBV14
cdr3_aa: CASSQDRGAGDTEAFF
cdr3_nt: TGTGCCAGCAGCCAAGATCGGGGGGCGGGGGACACTGAAGCTTTCTTT

j_call: TRBJ2-7
clone_size: few
d_call: -
v_call: TRBV28
cdr3_aa: CASSLVSSYEQYF
cdr3_nt: TGTGCCAGCAGTTTGGTCAGCTCCTACGAGCAGTACTTC

j_call: TRBJ2-7
clone_size: many
d_call: -
v_call: TRBV20-1
cdr3_aa: CSAKGWGTYEQYF
cdr3_nt: TGCAGTGCGAAGGGGTGGGGGACCTACGAGCAGTACTTC

j_call: TRBJ1-5
clone_size: -
d_call: TRBD1
v_call: TRBV20-1
cdr3_aa: CSARTGERGYSNQPQHF
cdr3_nt: TGCAGTGCTAGGACAGGGGAGCGAGGTTATAGCAATCAGCCCCAGCATTTT

j_call: TRBJ2-2
clone_size: -
d_call: -
v_call: TRBV28
cdr3_aa: CASSLNTFIGELFF
cdr3_nt: TGTGCCAGCAGTTTAAATACCTTCATCGGGGAGCTGTTTTTT

j_call: TRBJ1-5
clone_size: -
d_call: -
v_call: TRBV20-1
cdr3_aa: CSATEERGDQPQHF
cdr3_nt: TGCAGTGCTACTGAAGAACGGGGGGATCAGCCCCAGCATTTT

j_call: TRBJ2-4
clone_size: -
d_call: -
v_call: TRBV12-3/TRBV12-4
cdr3_aa: CASRYRGALNIQYF
cdr3_nt: TGTGCCAGCAGGTACCGGGGAGCGTTAAACATTCAGTACTTC

j_call: TRBJ1-1
clone_size: -
d_call: -
v_call: TRBV5-1
cdr3_aa: CASSLSTGLNTEAFF
cdr3_nt: TGCGCCAGCAGCTTGAGCACAGGGCTGAACACTGAAGCTTTCTTT

j_call: TRBJ2-7
clone_size: -
d_call: TRBD2
v_call: TRBV7-2
cdr3_aa: CASSLNGASGVYEQYF
cdr3_nt: TGTGCCAGCAGCTTAAATGGGGCTAGCGGGGTCTACGAGCAGTACTTC

j_call: TRBJ2-3
clone_size: -
d_call: -
v_call: TRBV6-5
cdr3_aa: CASSYLGGIDTQYF
cdr3_nt: TGTGCCAGCAGTTACTTGGGGGGAATAGATACGCAGTATTTT

j_call: TRBJ2-3
clone_size: -
d_call: TRBD1
v_call: TRBV5-1
cdr3_aa: CASSRVIGGGTDTQYF
cdr3_nt: TGCGCCAGCAGCCGAGTGATAGGGGGCGGCACAGATACGCAGTATTTT

j_call: TRBJ1-6
clone_size: few
d_call: -
v_call: TRBV9
cdr3_aa: CASSVQGSYNSPLHF
cdr3_nt: TGTGCCAGCAGCGTACAGGGTTCCTATAATTCACCCCTCCACTTT

j_call: TRBJ1-2
clone_size: -
d_call: -
v_call: TRBV7-9
cdr3_aa: CASSLEGERGYTF
cdr3_nt: TGTGCCAGCAGCTTAGAAGGGGAAAGGGGCTACACCTTC

j_call: TRBJ2-5
clone_size: -
d_call: TRBD2
v_call: TRBV6-5
cdr3_aa: CASSSTALAGGETQYF
cdr3_nt: TGTGCCAGCAGTTCTACCGCCCTAGCGGGGGGAGAGACCCAGTACTTC

j_call: TRBJ2-1
clone_size: -
d_call: TRBD2
v_call: TRBV2
cdr3_aa: CASIRGGEARFF
cdr3_nt: TGTGCCAGCATCCGGGGGGGGGAGGCTAGGTTCTTC